This passage covers 17 T cell receptor beta chains from one sample sequenced in a study of T-cell memory formation after mild COVID-19. TCRdb re-called the 5' RACE reads through MiXCR, storing one row per CDR3 protein. The data show about 150,000 distinct CDR3 sequences, about 6% seen once. Material: PBMCs or a T cell subset sorted from them (not recorded which). The receptors stem from an adult woman who had mild COVID-19 (a few samples of this study predate the infection). Cell type and time point are not known.

This clonotype occurred many times. The chain is built from TRBV18 and TRBJ2-3; 11 bases align to TRBD2. The V gene's germline CDR1 is KGHSH and CDR2 LQKENI. Trimming removed 0 bases from V and 4 bases from J; junction bases left unmatched: 3. This CDR3 is 16 amino acids long. CDR3 protein: CASSPPGSGRADTQYF. CDR3 bases: TGTGCCAGCTCACCACCGGGTAGCGGGAGGGCAGATACGCAGTATTTT.

V and J are TRBV5-5 and TRBJ2-6, with TRBD1 identical over 10 bases. Germline V gives CDR1 SGHKS, CDR2 YYEKEE (reference sequence). Losses at the gene ends were 3 bases for V and 0 bases for J; bases not matched to a gene: 6. This CDR3 is built from 18 residues. CDR3 DNA: TGTGCCAGCAGCTACACCGGGACAGGGGACTCTGGGGCCAACGTCCTGACTTTC. Amino acid sequence: CASSYTGTGDSGANVLTF.

This clonotype was seen ten or more times. CDR3 sequence reads: CASSTISGGVKNIQYF. CDR3 bases: TGTGCCAGCAGCACAATTAGCGGGGGGGTCAAAAACATTCAGTACTTC. This chain links TRBV7-9 with TRBJ2-4; the match to TRBD2 covers 11 bases. Germline lookup yields CDR1 SEHNR and CDR2 FQNEAQ (reference sequence). The CDR3 is 16 residues long. With 5 bases clipped from V and 3 bases from J, the junction kept 6 bases outside the gene matches.

The sample holds a few counts of this clonotype. CDR3 sequence: CASSLSRVGPGTQSTEAFF. The CDR3 DNA is TGTGCCAGCAGTTTATCCAGGGTCGGGCCGGGAACCCAGAGCACTGAAGCTTTCTTT. V and J are TRBV27 and TRBJ1-1; perhaps TRBD1 as D (5 bases). The V gene's germline CDR1 is MNHEY and CDR2 SMNVEV (reference sequence). The CDR3 is made up of 19 amino acids. Trimming removed 0 bases at V and 4 bases at J, with 24 bases between.

The rearrangement links TRBV30 to TRBJ2-7; 9 positions match TRBD2. Trimming removed 7 bases from V and 4 bases from J; junction bases left unmatched: 14. Germline assignment: CDR1 GTSNPN and CDR2 SVGIG (reference sequence). The CDR3 is 15 residues long. In nucleotides, the CDR3 is TGTGCCTCCAGGACTAGCGCGCGAGGGAGGTACGAGCAGTACTTC. Translation gives CASRTSARGRYEQYF.

This clonotype was seen many times. The genes are TRBV7-3 and TRBJ2-4, with D tentatively TRBD1 or TRBD2 (5 bases each). CDR3 length: 20 amino acids. CDR1 is SGHTA and CDR2 is FQGTGA in the germline V gene. V dropped 3 bases and J dropped 0 bases, with 24 bases sitting between them. As DNA, the CDR3 is TGTGCCAGCAGCTTTAGACCCGACCTGGGGGTTCGAGTAGCCAAAAACATTCAGTACTTC. It yields the protein CASSFRPDLGVRVAKNIQYF.

This clonotype was found a few times. The CDR3 here is CASSLVGKDTQYF. The DNA for the CDR3 is TGTGCCAGCAGCTTAGTAGGGAAAGATACGCAGTATTTT. The chain employs TRBV7-2 and TRBJ2-3; no reliable D call. Trimming pared 1 base from V and 5 bases from J, leaving 7 bases between. The CDR3 is 13 amino acids. Germline V CDR1 and CDR2: SGHTA, FQGNSA.

This clonotype was recorded a few times. This chain connects TRBV24-1 to TRBJ2-3, with D tentatively TRBD2 (6 bases). V dropped 5 bases and J dropped 3 bases, with 14 bases sitting between them. The CDR3 totals 15 residues. In germline, CDR1 is KGHDR, CDR2 SFDVKD. This CDR3 reads CATSVPGVGTDTQYF. CDR3 nucleotide sequence: TGTGCCACCAGTGTCCCGGGGGTGGGGACAGATACGCAGTATTTT.

This clonotype has more than one count but fewer than ten. The chain links TRBV7-2 to TRBJ1-5, with TRBD1 matching over 7 bases. V lost 5 bases, J lost 0 bases, and 10 bases stayed unmatched. CDR1 is SGHTA and CDR2 is FQGNSA in the germline V gene. The CDR3 has 17 amino acids. As DNA, the CDR3 is TGTGCCAGCAGCACCCGGACAGGCACATATAGCAATCAGCCCCAGCATTTT. Amino acids: CASSTRTGTYSNQPQHF.

This clonotype was seen a few times. The rearrangement joins TRBV6-6 to TRBJ1-5; D not resolved. Between the trimmed V and J ends, which lost 2 bases and 0 bases, there was a span of 20 bases. Germline CDR1 and CDR2: MNHNY and SVGAGI (reference sequence). This CDR3 is 19 amino acids long. The CDR3: CASSYPLGQHTLSNQPQHF. CDR3 DNA: TGTGCCAGCAGTTACCCCTTAGGGCAGCATACCCTTAGCAATCAGCCCCAGCATTTT.

V usage is TRBV5-1 and J usage is TRBJ2-5; unclear D gene. This CDR3 spans 13 amino acids. The V and J ends lost 6 bases and 1 base respectively, with 10 bases between them. The germline CDR1 and CDR2 sequences are SGHRS and YFSETQ. The CDR3 protein is CASKREIQETQYF. DNA for the CDR3: TGCGCCAGCAAGAGAGAAATCCAAGAGACCCAGTACTTC.

This clonotype has at least ten counts. V is TRBV24-1 and J is TRBJ2-3, with TRBD2 matching over 14 bases. The V gene end was trimmed by 4 bases and the J gene end by 6 bases; junction bases not matched to a gene: 11. Germline V gives CDR1 KGHDR, CDR2 SFDVKD. This CDR3 has 18 residues. CDR3 DNA: TGTGCCACCAGTGAACCCGGACTAGCGGGAGGAGGTTGGGATACGCAGTATTTT. Its protein product is CATSEPGLAGGGWDTQYF.

This clonotype was picked up many times. The chain is built from TRBV6-5 and TRBJ1-1, with 8 bases that match TRBD1. J was trimmed by 7 bases and V by 6 bases; bases with no gene match: 4. Germline-derived CDR1 and CDR2 are MNHEY and SVGAGI. The CDR3 runs 12 residues. Written as DNA, the CDR3 is TGTGCCAGCAGGTCCGGGACAGGTGAAGCTTTCTTT. Translating it yields CASRSGTGEAFF.

The J gene is TRBJ2-5, the V gene TRBV12-3 or TRBV12-4; 9 bases align to TRBD2. This CDR3 comprises 16 residues. J gave up 5 bases and V 5 bases, and 12 bases lay outside the gene matches. The CDR3: CASSELSSGGRETQYF. The DNA for the CDR3 is TGTGCCAGCAGTGAGTTAAGTAGCGGGGGAAGGGAGACCCAGTACTTC.

A word on this clonotype: A junction boundary mismatches the germline segment, possibly from a read error. The chain recombines TRBV19 with TRBJ1-2; 8 positions agree with TRBD1. The CDR3 totals 14 residues. Germline CDR1 is LNHDA and CDR2 is SQIVND (reference sequence). The CDR3 bases are TGTGCCAGTACCACAAGCCATCGGACAGGGACATCCGTCTTC. Translating gives CASTTSHRTGTSVF.

This sequence joins TRBV20-1 and TRBJ2-1; D not resolved. The V and J ends lost 3 bases and 0 bases respectively, with 12 bases between them. The CDR3 has 15 amino acids. In germline, CDR1 is DFQATT, CDR2 SNEGSKA (reference sequence). The CDR3 nucleotides are TGCAGTGCTAGCCACAGAAAATTCTCCTACAATGAGCAGTTCTTC. This translates into CSASHRKFSYNEQFF.

With regard to this clonotype: A read error is possible here, since a much larger clone lies one base away. Here the CDR3 DNA reads TGCAGTGCTCCTGGGGGGAGTCCCTATAGCAATCAGCCCAAGCATTTT. It is translated as CSAPGGSPYSNQPKHF. The chain joins TRBV20-1 to TRBJ1-5; tentatively, D is TRBD1 (5 bases). Germline V CDR1 and CDR2: DFQATT, SNEGSKA (reference sequence). The CDR3 covers 16 residues.